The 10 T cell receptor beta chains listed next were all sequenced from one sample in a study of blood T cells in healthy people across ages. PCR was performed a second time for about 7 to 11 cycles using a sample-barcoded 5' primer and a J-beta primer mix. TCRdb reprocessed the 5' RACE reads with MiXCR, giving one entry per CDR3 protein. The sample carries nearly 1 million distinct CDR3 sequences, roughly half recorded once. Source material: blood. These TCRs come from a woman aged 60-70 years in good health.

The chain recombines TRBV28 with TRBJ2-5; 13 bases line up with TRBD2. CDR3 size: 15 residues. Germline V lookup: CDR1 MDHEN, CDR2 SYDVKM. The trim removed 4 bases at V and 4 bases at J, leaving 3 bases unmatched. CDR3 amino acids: CASSWGLAGRETQYF. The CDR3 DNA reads TGTGCCAGCAGTTGGGGACTAGCGGGAAGAGAGACCCAGTACTTC.

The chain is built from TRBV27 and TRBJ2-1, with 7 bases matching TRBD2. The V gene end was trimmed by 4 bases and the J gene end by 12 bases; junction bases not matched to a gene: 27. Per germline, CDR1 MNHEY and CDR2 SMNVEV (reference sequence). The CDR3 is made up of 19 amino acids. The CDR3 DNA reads TGTGCCAGCAGTTCCAGGGAGCGGGACCCTTTTACGTCCCATGATGTGCAGTTCTTC. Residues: CASSSRERDPFTSHDVQFF.

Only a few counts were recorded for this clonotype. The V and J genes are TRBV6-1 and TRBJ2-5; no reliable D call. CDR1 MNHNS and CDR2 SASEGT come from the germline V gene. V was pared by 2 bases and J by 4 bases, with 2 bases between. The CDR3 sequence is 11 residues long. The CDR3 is CASSETETQYF. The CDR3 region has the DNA TGTGCCAGCAGTGAAACAGAGACCCAGTACTTC.

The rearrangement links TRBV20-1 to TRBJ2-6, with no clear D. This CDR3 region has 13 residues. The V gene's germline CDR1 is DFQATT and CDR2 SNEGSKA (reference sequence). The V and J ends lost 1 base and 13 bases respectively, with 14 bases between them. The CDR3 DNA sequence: TGCAGTGCTAGAGCAGTTTTAAAGGAGGTCCTGACTTTC. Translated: CSARAVLKEVLTF.

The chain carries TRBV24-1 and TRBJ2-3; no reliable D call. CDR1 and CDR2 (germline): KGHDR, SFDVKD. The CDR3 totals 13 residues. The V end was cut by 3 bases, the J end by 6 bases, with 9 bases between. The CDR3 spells CATSDAYRDTQYF. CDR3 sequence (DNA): TGTGCCACCAGTGATGCGTATAGGGATACGCAGTATTTT.

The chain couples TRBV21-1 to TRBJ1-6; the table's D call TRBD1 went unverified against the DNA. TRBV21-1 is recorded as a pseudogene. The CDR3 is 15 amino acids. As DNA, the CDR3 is TGTGCCAGCAGCGCTCCGGGACAGGGGGCGTCACCCCTCCACTTT. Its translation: CASSAPGQGASPLHF.

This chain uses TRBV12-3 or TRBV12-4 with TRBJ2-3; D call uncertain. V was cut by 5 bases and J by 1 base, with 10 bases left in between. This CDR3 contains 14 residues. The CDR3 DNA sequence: TGTGCCAGCAGTGAAGACCCTGGCACAGATACGCAGTATTTT. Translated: CASSEDPGTDTQYF.

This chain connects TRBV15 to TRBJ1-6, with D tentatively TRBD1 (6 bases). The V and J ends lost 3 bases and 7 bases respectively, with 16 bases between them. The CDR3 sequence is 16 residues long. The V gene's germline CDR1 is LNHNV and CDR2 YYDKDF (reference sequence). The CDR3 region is CATSSGYRVGNSPLHF. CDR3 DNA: TGTGCCACCAGCAGCGGGTACAGGGTAGGCAATTCACCCCTCCACTTT.

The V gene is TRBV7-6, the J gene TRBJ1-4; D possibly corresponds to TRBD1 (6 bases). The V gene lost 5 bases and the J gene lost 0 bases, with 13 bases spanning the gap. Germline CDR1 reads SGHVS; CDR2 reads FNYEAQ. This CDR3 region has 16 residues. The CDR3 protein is CASSKGQTATNEKLFF. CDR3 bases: TGTGCCAGCAGCAAAGGACAGACAGCAACTAATGAAAAACTGTTTTTT.

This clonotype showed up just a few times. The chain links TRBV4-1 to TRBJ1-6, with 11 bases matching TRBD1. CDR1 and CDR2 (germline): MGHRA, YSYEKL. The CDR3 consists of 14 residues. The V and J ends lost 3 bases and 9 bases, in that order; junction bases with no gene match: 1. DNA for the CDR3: TGCGCCAGCAGCCAGGGACAGGGGGGTTCACCCCTCCACTTT. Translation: CASSQGQGGSPLHF.